This TCR beta chain was recorded in a study of T cell changes during pregnancy in multiple sclerosis. The CDR3 is 18 residues long. From germline, CDR1 is LNHDA and CDR2 SQIVND (reference sequence). V dropped 8 bases and J dropped 0; count of bases not matched to a gene: 12. Only in-frame clones appear in the TCRdb table, and some are missing; sequencing was by immunoSEQ multiplex PCR. The sample includes about 57,000 clones, about 90% seen only once; the top ten take 0.15% to 0.2%. This sequence was found in a female donor with multiple sclerosis, enrolled in a pregnancy study. The chain combines TRBV19 with TRBJ2-6; 8 bases map to TRBD2. Sample: CD4+ T cells from peripheral blood mononuclear cells, taken in the second trimester of pregnancy. CDR3 sequence: CASGPLIAGISGANVLTF. The CDR3 DNA sequence: TGTGCCAGTGGCCCTCTTATAGCGGGAATCTCTGGGGCCAACGTCCTGACTTTC.